This is a list of T cell receptor beta chains from one sample in a study of radiotherapy plus CTLA-4 blockade in lung cancer. Clones were read by immunoSEQ multiplex PCR, and TCRdb kept only the in-frame ones, dropping some. The profile shows roughly 93,000 clones, 82% of them singletons. The input for sequencing was peripheral blood, taken from a patient treated with radiotherapy plus ipilimumab. Every receptor here comes from a human donor with non-small cell lung cancer who had a partial response to radiotherapy plus ipilimumab. Each CDR3 is given with its conserved first and last residue. A D gene is named only where the DNA matches it firmly. A clone size is listed for some rows: how often the clone was seen (once, few, many), or a class if it is expanded.

>TRBD2|TRBV7-3|TRBJ2-7|once
CASSSQSSGRAKPYEQYF
TGTGCCAGCAGCTCCCAGAGTAGCGGGAGGGCCAAGCCCTACGAACAGTACTTC
>NA|TRBV19|TRBJ1-2|NA
CASSIATYSRNGYTF
TGTGCCAGTAGTATAGCTACCTACTCTAGGAATGGCTACACCTTC
>TRBD2|TRBV18|TRBJ2-3|few
CASSPPTSGSFTDTQYF
TGTGCCAGCTCACCGCCGACTAGCGGGAGCTTCACAGATACGCAGTATTTT
>NA|TRBV28|TRBJ2-3|NA
CASSLRGRIRAQYF
TGTGCCAGCAGTTTACGAGGGAGGATCCGGGCGCAGTATTTT
>TRBD2|TRBV28|TRBJ2-3|NA
CASWGTRGVTQYF
TGTGCCAGCTGGGGGACTAGGGGTGTTACGCAGTATTTT
>NA|TRBV7-9|TRBJ1-2|NA
CASSLSQGTIYGYTF
TGTGCCAGCAGCTTGTCACAGGGTACGATCTATGGCTACACCTTC
>NA|TRBV19|TRBJ1-4|NA
CASRSTGTGEKLFF
TGTGCCAGTAGGTCAACAGGGACGGGGGAAAAACTGTTTTTT
>NA|TRBV5-1|TRBJ2-4|NA
CASSLQGGSQDIQYF
TGCGCCAGCAGCTTACAGGGTGGATCCCAAGACATTCAGTACTTC
>NA|TRBV6-1|TRBJ1-2|many
CASILTETYGYTF
TGTGCCAGCATTCTAACAGAGACGTATGGCTACACCTTC
>NA|TRBV28|TRBJ1-1|NA
CASSLHGGKTEAFF
TGTGCCAGCAGCCTACACGGGGGGAAAACTGAAGCTTTCTTT
>NA|TRBV6-1|TRBJ1-2|NA
CASTTYPGDPGGYTF
TGTGCCAGCACTACATATCCGGGCGATCCAGGGGGCTACACCTTC
>NA|TRBV4-1|TRBJ1-5|NA
CASSQDPPGSGHNQPQHF
TGCGCCAGCAGCCAAGACCCCCCCGGTTCGGGACATAATCAGCCCCAGCATTTT
>NA|TRBV9|TRBJ1-3|NA
CASSAGGRGNTIYF
TGTGCCAGCAGCGCCGGGGGGAGGGGAAACACCATATATTTT
>TRBD2|TRBV5-1|TRBJ2-1|NA
CASSFLAGSYNEQFF
TGCGCCAGCAGCTTTTTAGCGGGCTCCTACAATGAGCAGTTCTTC
>TRBD1|TRBV7-7|TRBJ1-5|NA
CASSVPGQELRNQPQHF
TGTGCCAGCAGCGTACCGGGACAGGAGTTACGAAATCAGCCCCAGCATTTT
>NA|TRBV11-2|TRBJ1-5|NA
CASSLGGSLNQPQHF
TGTGCCAGCAGCTTAGGGGGCAGCCTCAATCAGCCCCAGCATTTT
>NA|TRBV4-1|TRBJ1-5|NA
CASSQVGGRRAQHF
TGCGCCAGCAGCCAAGTCGGGGGGAGGAGGGCCCAGCATTTT
>NA|TRBV5-1|TRBJ1-1|NA
CASSDRGGAEAFF
TGCGCCAGCAGCGATCGGGGGGGGGCTGAAGCTTTCTTT
>TRBD2|TRBV4-1|TRBJ2-2|NA
CASKGTSGNTGELFF
TGCGCCAGCAAAGGGACTAGCGGGAACACCGGGGAGCTGTTTTTT
>NA|TRBV29-1|TRBJ1-1|NA
CSAMWNEDTEAFF
TGCAGCGCCATGTGGAATGAGGACACTGAAGCTTTCTTT
>NA|TRBV5-1|TRBJ1-4|NA
CASSLAGSKDEKLFF
TGCGCCAGCAGCTTGGCGGGGTCCAAGGATGAAAAACTGTTTTTT
>TRBD1|TRBV11-1|TRBJ2-3|NA
CASSPIGQVGDTQYF
TGTGCCAGCAGCCCCATAGGACAGGTAGGAGATACGCAGTATTTT
>TRBD1|TRBV27|TRBJ1-3|few
CASSLSIPGQGTGNTIYF
TGTGCCAGCAGTTTATCAATCCCGGGACAGGGAACTGGAAACACCATATATTTT
>TRBD2|TRBV5-1|TRBJ2-3|NA
CASGGGAGVTDTQYF
TGCGCCAGCGGCGGTGGGGCGGGAGTCACAGATACGCAGTATTTT
>TRBD1|TRBV6-1|TRBJ2-7|NA
CASSSTGGEQYF
TGTGCCAGCAGCTCGACAGGGGGGGAGCAGTACTTC
>TRBD2|TRBV19|TRBJ2-1|NA
CASSTISGRIDEQFF
TGTGCCAGTAGTACAATTAGCGGGAGAATCGATGAGCAGTTCTTC
>TRBD2|TRBV18|TRBJ2-1|NA
CASSPPGTSGSSQGQFF
TGTGCCAGCTCACCCCCGGGAACTAGCGGCTCTAGCCAGGGGCAGTTCTTC
>TRBD2|TRBV14|TRBJ2-3|NA
CASSHALAGADTQYF
TGTGCCAGCAGCCACGCACTAGCGGGAGCAGATACGCAGTATTTT
>NA|TRBV27|TRBJ1-4|NA
CASSPAPRGAGATNEKLFF
TGTGCCAGCAGTCCCGCCCCCCGGGGGGCGGGGGCAACTAATGAAAAACTGTTTTTT
>NA|TRBV7-9|TRBJ2-1|NA
CASSLRRDDEQFF
TGTGCCAGCAGCTTACGGCGGGACGATGAGCAGTTCTTC
>NA|TRBV5-5|TRBJ2-3|NA
CASSSVGDTQYF
TGTGCCAGCAGCTCGGTCGGGGATACGCAGTATTTT
>TRBD1|TRBV18|TRBJ2-1|NA
CASSPNRGPYNEQFF
TGTGCCAGCTCACCAAACAGGGGGCCCTACAATGAGCAGTTCTTC
>TRBD1|TRBV6-5|TRBJ2-7|NA
CASSYSRGPGSYEQYF
TGTGCCAGCAGTTATTCCAGGGGGCCGGGTTCCTACGAGCAGTACTTC
>NA|TRBV5-6|TRBJ2-3|NA
CASSRFLRGFDTDTQYF
TGTGCCAGCAGCAGGTTCCTCCGGGGATTTGACACAGATACGCAGTATTTT
>TRBD1|TRBV28|TRBJ1-5|NA
CASRRQGAGQPQHF
TGTGCCAGCAGGAGACAGGGGGCTGGTCAGCCCCAGCATTTT
>TRBD1|TRBV11-2|TRBJ2-1|NA
CASSPRTGNDEQFF
TGTGCCAGCAGCCCCAGGACAGGGAACGATGAGCAGTTCTTC
>NA|TRBV7-9|TRBJ1-1|NA
CASTSGGAGDTEAFF
TGTGCCAGCACCTCCGGTGGGGCAGGGGACACTGAAGCTTTCTTT
>TRBD2|TRBV27|TRBJ2-7|NA
CASSPNLMASGSQLRYEQYF
TGTGCCAGCAGTCCCAATCTTATGGCTAGCGGGAGCCAGCTGAGATACGAGCAGTACTTC
>TRBD1|TRBV5-5|TRBJ2-7|NA
CASSKPGQAYEQYF
TGTGCCAGCAGTAAGCCGGGACAGGCCTACGAGCAGTACTTC
>TRBD1|TRBV6-5|TRBJ1-1|once
CASRTRGDTEAFF
TGTGCCAGCAGGACCAGGGGGGACACTGAAGCTTTCTTT
>TRBD1|TRBV19|TRBJ1-2|NA
CASSITIQGSYGYTF
TGTGCCAGTAGTATCACAATACAGGGGAGCTATGGCTACACCTTC
>TRBD2|TRBV7-6|TRBJ2-5|few
CASSLGRGTSWETQYF
TGTGCCAGCAGCTTAGGCCGCGGGACTAGCTGGGAGACCCAGTACTTC
>NA|TRBV19|TRBJ1-2|NA
CATSFPRIGGYGYTF
TGTGCCACCAGTTTCCCCAGGATAGGGGGCTATGGCTACACCTTC
>NA|TRBV19|TRBJ2-2|few
CASYWTGELFF
TGTGCCAGTTACTGGACCGGGGAGCTGTTTTTT
>TRBD2|TRBV29-1|TRBJ2-3|NA
CSSLTSGITDTQYF
TGCAGCTCCCTGACTAGCGGGATAACAGATACGCAGTATTTT
>TRBD1|TRBV6-5|TRBJ2-7|NA
CASSPDRGSLYEQYF
TGTGCCAGCAGTCCAGACAGGGGCAGCCTTTACGAGCAGTACTTC
>NA|TRBV6-6|TRBJ2-1|few
CASSPSYNEQFF
TGTGCCAGCAGTCCCTCTTACAATGAGCAGTTCTTC
>TRBD1|TRBV7-8|TRBJ2-7|NA
CASSLHGTGYEQYF
TGTGCCAGCAGCTTACACGGGACAGGGTACGAGCAGTACTTC
>TRBD1|TRBV9|TRBJ1-5|NA
CASRDRGSCNQPQHF
TGTGCCAGTCGGGACAGGGGATCCTGCAATCAGCCCCAGCATTTT
>NA|TRBV11-2|TRBJ1-2|NA
CASSYTGGTNSYGYTF
TGTGCCAGCAGTTATACGGGGGGGACGAATAGCTATGGCTACACCTTC
>TRBD1|TRBV19|TRBJ2-7|few
CASSMGTGSYEQYF
TGTGCCAGTAGTATGGGGACAGGGTCCTACGAGCAGTACTTC
>NA|TRBV4-1|TRBJ2-3|NA
CASSLATGSTDTQYF
TGCGCCAGCAGCCTAGCAACAGGAAGCACAGATACGCAGTATTTT
>NA|TRBV6-1|TRBJ1-4|NA
CASSPGGPANEKLFF
TGTGCCAGCAGCCCCGGGGGGCCAGCAAATGAAAAACTGTTTTTT